The 5 T cell receptor beta chains listed next were all sequenced from one sample in a study of blood T cells in healthy people across ages. For the second PCR, which ran for 7 to 11 cycles, a sample-barcoded 5' primer and a J-beta primer mix were used. TCRdb ran MiXCR on the 5' RACE reads and lists one entry per CDR3 protein. In the table there are about 1.5 million distinct CDR3 sequences, approximately 43% of which are singletons. The sample consisted of blood. These TCRs come from a woman aged 18-35 years in good health.

The rearrangement joins TRBV7-6 to TRBJ2-1; 7 positions match TRBD2. The ends lost 5 bases at V and 0 bases at J; junction bases unmatched: 7. The germline V gene has CDR1 SGHVS and CDR2 FNYEAQ. The length of the CDR3 is 16 residues. The CDR3 sequence: CASSQQAGSSYNEQFF. The CDR3 DNA reads as TGTGCCAGCAGCCAACAAGCGGGAAGCTCCTACAATGAGCAGTTCTTC.

V and J are TRBV6-5 and TRBJ2-4; D may correspond to TRBD1 or TRBD2 (5 bases each). The CDR3 is made up of 18 amino acids. In germline, CDR1 is MNHEY, CDR2 SVGAGI. Trimming stripped 0 bases from V and 3 bases from J, with 18 bases between. CDR3 bases: TGTGCCAGCAGTTACTCGGGTTTTGGGCCTGGGGGCAAAAACATTCAGTACTTC. Its protein product is CASSYSGFGPGGKNIQYF.

This clonotype has just a few counts. The rearrangement joins TRBV20-1 to TRBJ2-3; 9 bases fit TRBD2. The CDR3 has 15 amino acids. The ends lost 5 bases at V and 1 base at J; junction bases unmatched: 7. From germline, CDR1 is DFQATT and CDR2 SNEGSKA (reference sequence). The CDR3 DNA follows: TGCAGTGCTTCAAGCGGGGGGTGGGGCACAGATACGCAGTATTTT. Protein: CSASSGGWGTDTQYF.

Worth noting for this clonotype: A much larger clone lies a single base off, so this may be a read error. The chain couples TRBV4-3 to TRBJ2-1; D not resolved. The germline V gene encodes CDR1 LGHNA and CDR2 YSLEER. CDR3 length: 14 amino acids. Trimming took 4 bases from V and 7 from J, leaving 14 bases between them. CDR3 residues: CASSLGYPVNEQFF. DNA of the CDR3: TGCGCCAGCAGCCTTGGGTACCCAGTAAATGAGCAGTTCTTC.

The chain links TRBV27 to TRBJ2-1, with TRBD2 matching over 14 bases. V lost 7 bases to trimming and J lost 7 bases; unmatched junction nucleotides: 15. The CDR3 spans 18 residues. Germline CDR1 MNHEY, CDR2 SMNVEV (reference sequence). CDR3 amino acids: CASTVRRLAGGPPNEQFF. In nucleotides, the CDR3 is TGTGCCAGCACAGTTAGACGACTAGCGGGAGGGCCTCCTAATGAGCAGTTCTTC.